This T cell receptor (beta chain) was captured in a study of blood T cell repertoires in COVID-19. The overall study: Acute and convalescent COVID-19 specimens originated in the United States, Italy and Spain. From T cells, B-cell-depleted T cells, or PBMCs came the material, which was cDNA or gDNA.

The germline CDR1 and CDR2 sequences are LNHNV and YYDKDF (reference sequence). V lost 0 bases to trimming and J lost 7 bases, with 19 bases between them. CDR3 length equals 18 residues. In the study's own analysis: Reference gene primer amplification gave nucleated cell count estimates. The protocol was immunoSEQ multiplex PCR, while the TCRdb copy is restricted to in-frame clones and leaves out a portion. Clonal size and the V and J genes are those of that table, whereas D and trimming came from the DNA. There are approximately 96,000 clones in the sample; more than 85% occur only once, and over 1.5% lies in the top ten.

The rearrangement uses TRBV15 and TRBJ1-6; perhaps TRBD1 as D (6 bases). The specimen sequenced was peripheral blood. The TCR comes from a man between 60 and 75 years old with acute or convalescent COVID-19. CDR3 DNA sequence: TGTGCCACCAGCAGAGATCAGGGGCCGCGTCAAGGGAATTCACCCCTCCACTTT. It translates to CATSRDQGPRQGNSPLHF.